These T cell receptor beta chains were read from a single sample in a study of identifying expanded T cells in peripheral blood. Generated by immunoSEQ multiplex PCR, the TCRdb table keeps only in-frame clones and is missing some. The repertoire consists of about 90,000 clones, with around 85% occurring once and the leading ten covering roughly 5.3%. Sequencing used blood. Every receptor here comes from a person aged 18-70 years in good health. CDR3s include the opening cysteine and the closing phenylalanine or tryptophan.

V,J,CDR3
TRBV10-2,TRBJ1-5,CASRDRVAQPQHF
TRBV2,TRBJ2-7,CASSFNYEQYF
TRBV7-9,TRBJ2-7,CASSLSRYEQYF
TRBV30,TRBJ1-4,CAWSVSVTRDRLANEKLFF
TRBV2,TRBJ1-1,CASGTGTSAAFF
TRBV6-5,TRBJ1-4,CASSVLATNEKLFF
TRBV6-5,TRBJ1-2,CASRTGSYGYTF
TRBV27,TRBJ1-5,CASSQQGSNQPQHF
TRBV5-6,TRBJ1-2,CASSLWTITPYGYTF
TRBV18,TRBJ2-4,CASSRVDLAGTAKNIQYF
TRBV7-2,TRBJ1-6,CASSLGSEGGTPLHF
TRBV4-3,TRBJ1-1,CASSQDGLGKAFF
TRBV7-2,TRBJ2-3,CASSKSVWEDTQYF
TRBV6-6,TRBJ1-5,CASSYYGTGGNQPQHF
TRBV10-3,TRBJ2-7,CAISPSPGYEQYF
TRBV5-8,TRBJ2-1,CASAPGVHYNEQFF
TRBV19,TRBJ1-5,CASSVTVFQPQHF
TRBV19,TRBJ2-5,CASGDESGLTGGWGTQYF
TRBV5-1,TRBJ1-6,CASSPGQYNSPLHF
TRBV19,TRBJ1-2,CASSITGALYGYTF
TRBV6-5,TRBJ2-5,CASAGQETQYF
TRBV19,TRBJ2-7,CASSKAGQGYEQYF
TRBV6-5,TRBJ1-2,CASSYSAGQGNGYTF
TRBV2,TRBJ1-2,CASSKRENYGYTF
TRBV7-2,TRBJ2-5,CASSLALRTETQYF
TRBV7-2,TRBJ2-3,CASSLNRGTDTQYF
TRBV19,TRBJ1-6,CASTERGVNSPLHF
TRBV18,TRBJ2-7,CASSPSGGASYEQYF
TRBV7-2,TRBJ1-1,CASSETRNTEAFF
TRBV5-1,TRBJ2-7,CASSLAPEHSYEQYF
TRBV2,TRBJ1-1,CASSAREYSEAFF
TRBV10-3,TRBJ1-6,CAISRRTGDNSPLHF
TRBV5-1,TRBJ2-5,CASSSAGGLQETQYF
TRBV4-3,TRBJ2-2,CASSRGDRRTGELFF
TRBV5-6,TRBJ1-2,CASSLLTGTAAYYGYTF
TRBV15,TRBJ1-5,CATSRGTANQPQHF
TRBV5-1,TRBJ1-4,CASSSTGDFNEKLFF
TRBV27,TRBJ2-2,CASSLFLGNGELFF
TRBV19,TRBJ1-4,CASSAGGVQATNEKLFF
TRBV7-6,TRBJ2-1,CASSLSSGGDTYNEQFF
TRBV6-1,TRBJ2-1,CASTKLVSYNEQFF
TRBV2,TRBJ1-2,CASRTGGHGYTF
TRBV28,TRBJ1-2,CASSLAPHSGNYGYTF
TRBV2,TRBJ2-1,CASSENRREQFF
TRBV30,TRBJ1-2,CAWQRTELYGYTF
TRBV5-1,TRBJ1-2,CASTDRSGDYGYTF
TRBV29-1,TRBJ1-2,CSVGTGFGYTF
TRBV2,TRBJ2-3,CASSEREGHTQYF
TRBV30,TRBJ1-4,CAWGTVNEKLFF
TRBV30,TRBJ2-7,CAWCRGVSYEQYF
TRBV5-1,TRBJ1-1,CASSPYDVSNSPEAFF
TRBV5-8,TRBJ1-1,CASIFRQTNTEAFF
TRBV27,TRBJ1-1,CASSLLGQGREAFF
TRBV11-2,TRBJ2-7,CASSLGQTYEQYF
TRBV30,TRBJ2-7,CAWSVPGAYEQYF